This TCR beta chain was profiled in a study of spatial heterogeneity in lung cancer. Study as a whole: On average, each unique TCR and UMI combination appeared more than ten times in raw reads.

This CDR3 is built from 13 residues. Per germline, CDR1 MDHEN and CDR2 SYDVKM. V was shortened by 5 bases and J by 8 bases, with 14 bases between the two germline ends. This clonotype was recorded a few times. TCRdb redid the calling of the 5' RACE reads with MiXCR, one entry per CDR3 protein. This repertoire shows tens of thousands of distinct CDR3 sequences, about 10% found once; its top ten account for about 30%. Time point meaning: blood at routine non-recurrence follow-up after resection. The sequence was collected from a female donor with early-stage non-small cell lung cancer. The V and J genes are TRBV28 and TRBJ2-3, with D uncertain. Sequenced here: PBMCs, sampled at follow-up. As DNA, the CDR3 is TGTGCCAGCAGTCCTCGGACCGGCGGTACGCAGTATTTT. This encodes CASSPRTGGTQYF.